The 23 T cell receptor beta chains in this list originate from one sample, sequenced in a study of blood T cell repertoires in COVID-19 (dated by TCRdb to 2020 to 2022). Preparation of the library involved the immunoSEQ multiplex PCR assay. TCRdb re-hosts the immuneACCESS table, in-frame sequences only. Its copies lack some clones; in the studies checked, an unresolved V gene accounts for under half of them, and the cause for the rest is not known. For this sample the table gives 9,500 to 15,000 clones, of which roughly four fifths were detected only once. The ten largest clonotypes hold 30% of the sample. Sequenced input: peripheral blood. These receptors originate from a human donor in a cohort sampled during active COVID-19.

This clone turned up a few times. CDR3: CSAALAGVREQFF. The CDR3 region has the DNA TGCAGCGCTGCACTAGCGGGAGTGCGTGAGCAGTTCTTC. This sequence joins TRBV29-1 and TRBJ2-1; 11 bases are a match to TRBD2. The ends lost 7 bases at V and 9 bases at J; junction bases unmatched: 8. Germline lookup yields CDR1 SQVTM and CDR2 ANQGSEA. CDR3 length: 13 amino acids.

The V and J genes are TRBV3-1 (or the pseudogene TRBV3-2) and TRBJ2-2, with D tentatively TRBD2 (6 bases). The germline CDR1 and CDR2 sequences are LGHDT and YNNKEL (reference sequence). There are 19 residues in the CDR3. Trimming left V 0 bases short and J 2 bases short, with 19 bases between. CDR3 residues: CASSQEGLPLFANTGELFF. CDR3 nucleotide sequence: TGTGCCAGCAGCCAAGAAGGACTACCCTTGTTTGCTAACACCGGGGAGCTGTTTTTT.

V and J are TRBV7-9 and TRBJ2-2; D ambiguous. There are 13 residues in the CDR3. Deletions cut 5 bases from V and 5 bases from J, with 9 bases between. The V gene's germline CDR1 is SEHNR and CDR2 FQNEAQ (reference sequence). CDR3 nucleotide sequence: TGTGCCAGCAGCAGTGCCCGGACCGGGGAGCTGTTTTTT. It specifies CASSSARTGELFF.

This chain links TRBV5-1 with TRBJ2-1, with 7 bases aligning to TRBD2. The CDR3 is made up of 16 amino acids. V lost 0 bases and J lost 4; bases outside the gene matches: 7. The germline gives CDR1 SGHRS, CDR2 YFSETQ. The CDR3 here is CASSLAGTSAYNEQFF. The CDR3 nucleotides are TGCGCCAGCAGCTTGGCCGGAACTAGCGCATACAATGAGCAGTTCTTC.

V gene TRBV9 combines with J gene TRBJ1-2; a possible D gene is TRBD1 (6 bases). V was pared by 0 bases and J by 8 bases, with 14 bases between. The germline gives CDR1 SGDLS, CDR2 YYNGEE. CDR3 length: 14 amino acids. The CDR3 reads CASSVDGGASGYTF. The CDR3 DNA follows: TGTGCCAGCAGCGTAGATGGGGGGGCGAGCGGCTACACCTTC.

The genes are TRBV7-2 and TRBJ2-3; D is perhaps TRBD2 (5 bases). Germline CDR1 and CDR2: SGHTA and FQGNSA. Trimming shortened V by 3 bases and J by 2 bases, and 9 bases separated the two germline ends. The CDR3 sequence is 14 residues long. The CDR3 DNA is TGTGCCAGCAGCTTTGGGGAGTACACAGATACGCAGTATTTT. This gives the protein CASSFGEYTDTQYF.

V gene TRBV7-9 combines with J gene TRBJ2-3; TRBD2 aligns across 10 bases. This CDR3 spans 15 amino acids. From germline, CDR1 is SEHNR and CDR2 FQNEAQ (reference sequence). V shed 4 bases and J 5 bases; nucleotides not matched to a gene: 6. The CDR3 loop is CASSSGTSEGDTQYF. CDR3 in DNA: TGTGCCAGCAGCTCCGGGACTAGCGAGGGAGATACGCAGTATTTT.

By share, this clone ranks as medium-sized (0.01 to 0.1%). V and J are TRBV5-8 and TRBJ2-3, with D perhaps matching TRBD1 (5 bases). The ends were cut back, 2 bases at V and 4 bases at J, with 8 bases in the middle. Per germline, CDR1 SGHTS and CDR2 YDEGEE. The length of the CDR3 is 13 residues. CDR3 protein: CASSFGASDTQYF. CDR3 sequence (DNA): TGTGCCAGCAGCTTTGGGGCATCAGATACGCAGTATTTT.

This chain connects TRBV7-9 to TRBJ2-7, with 8 bases aligning to TRBD1. Trimming cost V 4 bases and J 3 bases; bases outside gene matches: 8. Germline V gives CDR1 SEHNR, CDR2 FQNEAQ (reference sequence). This CDR3 has 15 residues. CDR3 loop: CASSSGQGPVYEQYF. In DNA form, the CDR3 reads TGTGCCAGCAGCTCCGGACAGGGCCCCGTCTACGAGCAGTACTTC.

This clone was seen only once. J is TRBJ1-2 and V is TRBV6-5, with 7 bases lining up with TRBD1. Losses at the gene ends were 7 bases for V and 4 bases for J; bases not matched to a gene: 6. The CDR3 is 13 amino acids. Per germline, CDR1 MNHEY and CDR2 SVGAGI. CDR3 sequence (DNA): TGTGCCAGCAACCCTCAGGGGGGCTATGGCTACACCTTC. Residues: CASNPQGGYGYTF.

J is TRBJ2-1 and V is TRBV5-1; 12 bases align to TRBD2. CDR3 length: 16 amino acids. Germline loops: CDR1 SGHRS, CDR2 YFSETQ. Trimming cost V 0 bases and J 8 bases; bases outside gene matches: 6. Here the CDR3 reads CASSLAPSGGAYEQFF. In DNA form, the CDR3 reads TGCGCCAGCAGCTTGGCCCCTAGCGGGGGGGCGTATGAGCAGTTCTTC.

The chain carries TRBV19 and TRBJ1-2; TRBD1 matches 10 bases. Germline CDR1 and CDR2: LNHDA and SQIVND (reference sequence). This CDR3 has 17 residues. Trimming took 3 bases from V and 3 from J; bases not matched to a gene: 10. The CDR3 region has the DNA TGTGCCAGTAGTATCTTGGGCCGAGGGACAGGGGACTATGGCTACACCTTC. Its translation: CASSILGRGTGDYGYTF.

The V gene is TRBV18, the J gene TRBJ1-2, with D perhaps TRBD1 (6 bases). V lost 4 bases, J lost 2 bases, and 14 bases lay in between. Germline V CDR1 and CDR2: KGHSH, LQKENI. CDR3 size: 15 residues. This CDR3 is CASSQNRAPNYGYTF. The CDR3 nucleotides are TGTGCCAGCTCACAAAACAGGGCCCCCAACTATGGCTACACCTTC.

This clone was seen only a few times. The V and J genes are TRBV28 and TRBJ1-5; TRBD1 matches at 10 bases. Germline V gene data show CDR1 as MDHEN and CDR2 as SYDVKM. The CDR3 covers 14 residues. V shed 11 bases and J 4 bases; nucleotides not matched to a gene: 8. CDR3 protein: CASGGDRGNQPQHF. The CDR3 nucleotides read TGTGCCTCGGGAGGGGACAGGGGTAATCAGCCCCAGCATTTT. Variable domain in full (rest from reference TRBV28 and TRBJ1-5): DVKVTQSSRYLVKRTGEKVFLECVQDMDHENMFWYRQDPGLGLRLIYFSYDVKMKEKGDIPEGYSVSREKKERFSLILESASTNQTSMYLCASGGDRGNQPQHFGDGTRLSIL.

The chain links TRBV19 to TRBJ2-1; D is unresolved. V was shortened by 1 base and J by 4 bases, with 11 bases between the two germline ends. CDR3 length: 15 residues. Germline V CDR1 and CDR2: LNHDA, SQIVND (reference sequence). Here the CDR3 DNA reads TGTGCCAGTAGTATAGTCCCTACCCCTTACAATGAGCAGTTCTTC. It encodes CASSIVPTPYNEQFF.

The chain uses TRBV5-1 and TRBJ1-1; D unclear. V was trimmed by 0 bases and J by 3 bases, leaving 12 bases between them. Germline CDR1 reads SGHRS; CDR2 reads YFSETQ. CDR3 size: 15 residues. CDR3 in DNA: TGCGCCAGCAGCTTGGTAGCGGGGAGCCACACTGAAGCTTTCTTT. Its protein is CASSLVAGSHTEAFF.

The chain recombines TRBV6-5 with TRBJ2-7; weak D call: TRBD2 (5 bases). V lost 5 bases to trimming and J lost 3 bases, with 14 bases between them. The germline CDR1 and CDR2 sequences are MNHEY and SVGAGI. This CDR3 is built from 14 residues. CDR3: CASSPLSTNYEQYF. Written as DNA, the CDR3 is TGTGCCAGCAGTCCCCTCTCGACTAACTACGAGCAGTACTTC.

The sample holds a few counts of this clone. J is TRBJ2-5 and V is TRBV30, with TRBD2 as a possible D gene (5 bases). The germline CDR1 and CDR2 sequences are GTSNPN and SVGIG (reference sequence). The CDR3 spans 13 residues. V lost 0 bases to trimming and J lost 7 bases, with 12 bases between them. The CDR3 protein is CAWSVRGFGTQYF. DNA for the CDR3: TGTGCCTGGAGTGTACGGGGATTCGGGACCCAGTACTTC.

The gene calls are TRBV19 and TRBJ2-2; 7 positions match TRBD1. V lost 4 bases and J lost 0; bases outside the gene matches: 5. The CDR3 totals 16 residues. The germline gives CDR1 LNHDA, CDR2 SQIVND (reference sequence). The CDR3 nucleotides read TGTGCCAGTAGTAAAAGACAGGGTCCGAACACCGGGGAGCTGTTTTTT. It encodes CASSKRQGPNTGELFF. The whole variable domain, filled in from reference TRBV19 and TRBJ2-2, reads DGGITQSPKYLFRKEGQNVTLSCEQNLNHDAMYWYRQDPGQGLRLIYYSQIVNDFQKGDIAEGYSVSREKKESFPLTVTSAQKNPTAFYLCASSKRQGPNTGELFFGEGSRLTVL.

The V and J genes are TRBV7-5 and TRBJ2-7; the table names TRBD2, a call not compared with the DNA. TRBV7-5 is given as a pseudogene. The CDR3 consists of 15 residues. The CDR3: CVRSITSGLPQEQYF. CDR3 in DNA: TGTGTCAGAAGCATCACTAGCGGGCTCCCCCAAGAGCAGTACTTC.

This sequence joins TRBV2 and TRBJ2-2, with 11 bases lining up with TRBD1. This CDR3 has 14 residues. Germline V gene sequence: CDR1 SNHLY, CDR2 FYNNEI. The V gene end was trimmed by 6 bases and the J gene end by 7 bases; junction bases not matched to a gene: 4. CDR3 amino acids: CASRGQGVGGELFF. CDR3 sequence (DNA): TGTGCCAGCAGGGGACAGGGGGTTGGCGGGGAGCTGTTTTTT. The complete variable domain, with remaining parts taken from reference TRBV2 and TRBJ2-2, reads EPEVTQTPSHQVTQMGQEVILRCVPISNHLYFYWYRQILGQKVEFLVSFYNNEISEKSEIFDDQFSVERPDGSNFTLKIRSTKLEDSAMYFCASRGQGVGGELFFGEGSRLTVL.

The chain links TRBV6-5 to TRBJ2-1, with a possible D match to TRBD1 (6 bases). The CDR3 is 15 residues long. From germline, CDR1 is MNHEY and CDR2 SVGAGI. Deletions cut 6 bases from V and 6 bases from J, with 18 bases between. The CDR3, as DNA: TGTGCCAGCAGCCCGGACAGTACGTGGGGCAATGAGCAGTTCTTC. Residues: CASSPDSTWGNEQFF.

This sequence joins TRBV11-2 and TRBJ2-1; 10 positions agree with TRBD1. Germline CDR1 reads SGHAT; CDR2 reads FQNNGV. This CDR3 is 14 amino acids long. V lost 2 bases, J lost 6 bases, and 1 base stayed unmatched. The CDR3 region has the DNA TGTGCCAGCAGCTTAAGGACAGGGGGCAATGAGCAGTTCTTC. Protein product: CASSLRTGGNEQFF.